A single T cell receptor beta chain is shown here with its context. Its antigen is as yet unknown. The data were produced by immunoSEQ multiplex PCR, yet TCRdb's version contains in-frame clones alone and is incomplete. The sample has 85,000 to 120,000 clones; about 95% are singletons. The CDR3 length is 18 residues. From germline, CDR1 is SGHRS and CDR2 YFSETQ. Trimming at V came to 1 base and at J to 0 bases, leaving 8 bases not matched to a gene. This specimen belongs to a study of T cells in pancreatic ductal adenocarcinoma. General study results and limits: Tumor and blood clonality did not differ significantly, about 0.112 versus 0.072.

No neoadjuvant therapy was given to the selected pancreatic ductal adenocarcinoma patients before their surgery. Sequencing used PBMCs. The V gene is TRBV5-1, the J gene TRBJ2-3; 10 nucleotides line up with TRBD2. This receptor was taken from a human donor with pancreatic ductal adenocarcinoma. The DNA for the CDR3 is TGCGCCAGCAGCTTGCTTCGGGAGACTAGCGGGAGCACAGATACGCAGTATTTT. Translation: CASSLLRETSGSTDTQYF.